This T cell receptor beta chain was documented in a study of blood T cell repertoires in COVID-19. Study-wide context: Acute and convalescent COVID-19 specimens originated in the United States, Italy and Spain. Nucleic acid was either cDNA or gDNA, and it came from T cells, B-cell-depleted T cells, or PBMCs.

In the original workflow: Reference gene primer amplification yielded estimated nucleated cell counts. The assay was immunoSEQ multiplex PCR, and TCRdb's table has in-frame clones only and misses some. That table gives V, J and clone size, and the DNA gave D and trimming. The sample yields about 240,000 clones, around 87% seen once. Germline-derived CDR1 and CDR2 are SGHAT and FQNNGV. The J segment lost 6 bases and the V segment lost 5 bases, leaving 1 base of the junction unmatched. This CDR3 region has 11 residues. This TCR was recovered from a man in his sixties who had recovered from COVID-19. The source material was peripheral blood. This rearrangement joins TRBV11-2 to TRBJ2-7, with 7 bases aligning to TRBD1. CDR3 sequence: CASSPGGEQYF. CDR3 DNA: TGTGCCAGCAGCCCAGGGGGCGAGCAGTACTTC.